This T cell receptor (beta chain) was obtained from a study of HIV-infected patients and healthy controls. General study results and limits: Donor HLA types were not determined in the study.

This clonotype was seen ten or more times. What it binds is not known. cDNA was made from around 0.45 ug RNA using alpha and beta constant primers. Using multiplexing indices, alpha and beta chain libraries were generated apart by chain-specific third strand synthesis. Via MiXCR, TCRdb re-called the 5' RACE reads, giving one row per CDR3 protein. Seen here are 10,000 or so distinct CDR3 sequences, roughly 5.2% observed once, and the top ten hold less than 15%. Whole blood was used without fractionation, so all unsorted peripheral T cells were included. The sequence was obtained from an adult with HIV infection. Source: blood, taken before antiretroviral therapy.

CDR3 sequence (DNA): TGTGCCACCAGTGATTTGAACAGTTACACAGATACGCAGTATTTT. It translates to CATSDLNSYTDTQYF. J is TRBJ2-3 and V is TRBV24-1; D unresolved. The CDR3 runs 15 residues. Trimming pared 0 bases from V and 2 bases from J, leaving 8 bases between. In germline, CDR1 is KGHDR, CDR2 SFDVKD.